Given below is one T cell receptor beta chain in context. Its antigen remains unidentified. The primer mix had 60 Vbeta and 13 Jbeta primers. Produced via immunoSEQ multiplex PCR; TCRdb's table is partial and in-frame only. The table includes 210,000 or so clones, more than 65% detected once. The source of the sample is a study of cytomegalovirus exposure and HLA in healthy donors. Study-wide results and limits: Clonal expansion was found to be greater in HLA-associated TCR beta chains than in equally common others in a later analysis.

The clonotype comes from a man younger than 35 in good health and CMV-seronegative. The source material was PBMCs.

CDR3 in DNA: TGTGCCTGGAGTGTACAAAACACCATATATTTT. Translating gives CAWSVQNTIYF. This chain joins TRBV30 and TRBJ1-3; D gene unclear. The CDR3 covers 11 residues. Trimming cost V 0 bases and J 6 bases, with 3 bases left between them. Germline V lookup: CDR1 GTSNPN, CDR2 SVGIG (reference sequence).